A single sample is the source of the 2 T cell receptor beta chains below, sequenced in a study of blood T cell repertoires in COVID-19. The repertoire was sequenced with immunoSEQ multiplex PCR; TCRdb's copy has only in-frame clones and lacks some. Seen here are about 210,000 clones, approximately 88% observed once, and the top ten hold approximately 7.6%. Sequencing input: PBMCs or T cells enriched from blood (not recorded which). The origin of the receptors is a young woman who had recovered from COVID-19.

This clone was recorded once. The chain recombines TRBV9 with TRBJ1-2, with 7 positions matching TRBD1. From germline, CDR1 is SGDLS and CDR2 YYNGEE. The CDR3 is made up of 16 amino acids. J lost 3 bases, V lost 4 bases, and 12 bases had no gene match. Here the CDR3 reads CASSLPLGRGDYGYTF. CDR3 DNA: TGTGCCAGCAGCCTACCGTTGGGCAGGGGGGACTATGGCTACACCTTC.

The chain is built from TRBV6-5 and TRBJ2-3; 8 nucleotides align to TRBD1. Germline values: CDR1 MNHEY, CDR2 SVGAGI. The CDR3 is made up of 13 amino acids. V dropped 8 bases and J dropped 4; count of bases not matched to a gene: 5. CDR3 nucleotides: TGTGCCAGCTTAGACAGGGGCGCAGATACGCAGTATTTT. Its translation is CASLDRGADTQYF.